Described below is a single T cell receptor beta chain sequence and its context. This specimen comes from a study of blood T cell dynamics during melanoma immunotherapy. Between the trimmed V and J ends, which lost 2 bases and 8 bases, there was a span of 10 bases. Looked up from germline, CDR1 is MNHEY and CDR2 is SMNVEV (reference sequence). CDR3 size: 13 residues. TCRdb's copy holds only in-frame clones and misses some; the assay was immunoSEQ multiplex PCR. The table shows around 12,000 clones, with around 91% occurring only once. Time point here: week 3, after first cycle of checkpoint inhibitor.

The source material was effector memory CD8+ T cells from blood, sampled from a patient treated with checkpoint blockade. This clonotype was obtained from a human donor with melanoma. The V call is TRBV27, the J call TRBJ2-1; D is tentatively TRBD1 or TRBD2 (6 bases each). CDR3: CASSLAGEDEQFF. The CDR3 nucleotides are TGTGCCAGCAGTTTAGCAGGGGAGGATGAGCAGTTCTTC.